The TCR beta chain described here comes from a study of T cells in Graves' hyperthyroidism and ophthalmopathy. Overall study: Pretreatment peripheral blood was obtained at initial diagnosis.

This CDR3 spans 11 amino acids. V was pared by 1 base and J by 11 bases, with 8 bases between. Researchers took RNA transcripts and amplified the TCR beta CDR3 regions from them. Primed by the HTBI set, a first-round RT-PCR was run on the TCR CDR3. One entry per CDR3 protein results from TCRdb running MiXCR on the multiplex PCR reads. The table shows about 270,000 distinct CDR3 sequences, with approximately 23% occurring only once. In making diagnoses, clinical symptoms, serum thyroxine and TRAb, thyroid ultrasound and orbital computed tomography were all used. Findings of the study overall: A model of 13 V-J features distinguished ophthalmopathy from stable hyperthyroidism. Appearing also in blood were most of the thyroid clonotypes expanded above 0.001.

As for this clonotype: Its specificity is unknown.

The source material was blood. The origin of this receptor is a man under 40 with Graves' ophthalmopathy. The chain uses TRBV12-3 or TRBV12-4 and TRBJ1-1; D gene unclear. The CDR3 region has the DNA TGTGCCAGCAGTTTAGGGATCTTCGCTTTCTTT. It translates to CASSLGIFAFF.